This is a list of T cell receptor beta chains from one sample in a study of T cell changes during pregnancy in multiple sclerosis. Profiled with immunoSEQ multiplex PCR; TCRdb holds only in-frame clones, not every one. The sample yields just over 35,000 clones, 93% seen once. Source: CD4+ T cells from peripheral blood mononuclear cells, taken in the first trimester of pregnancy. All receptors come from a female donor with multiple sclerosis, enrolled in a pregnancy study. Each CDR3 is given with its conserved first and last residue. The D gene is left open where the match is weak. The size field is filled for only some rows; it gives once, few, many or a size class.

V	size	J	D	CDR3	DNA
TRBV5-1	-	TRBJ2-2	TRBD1	CASSQEDRDTGELFF	TGCGCCAGCAGCCAGGAGGACAGGGACACCGGGGAGCTGTTTTTT
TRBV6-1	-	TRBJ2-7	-	CASSTSDRGLEQYF	-
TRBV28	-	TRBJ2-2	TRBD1	CASSFQGANTGELFF	TGTGCCAGCAGTTTTCAGGGGGCTAACACCGGGGAGCTGTTTTTT
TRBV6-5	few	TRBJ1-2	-	CASTQGGANYGYTF	TGTGCCAGCACCCAGGGAGGAGCTAACTATGGCTACACCTTC
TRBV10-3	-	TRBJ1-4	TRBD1	CAIRADRVEKLFF	TGTGCCATCAGGGCAGACAGGGTAGAAAAACTGTTTTTT
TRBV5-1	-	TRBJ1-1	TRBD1	CASSLGTGGASGEAFF	TGCGCCAGCAGCTTAGGGACAGGGGGCGCGTCCGGTGAAGCTTTCTTT
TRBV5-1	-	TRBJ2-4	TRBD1	CASSRNRGPGNIQYF	TGCGCCAGCAGCAGAAACAGGGGGCCGGGAAACATTCAGTACTTC
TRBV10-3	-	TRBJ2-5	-	CAISVGQIEETQYF	TGTGCCATCAGTGTAGGACAGATTGAAGAGACCCAGTACTTC
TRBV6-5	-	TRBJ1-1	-	CASSGLDTMNTEAFF	TGTGCCAGCAGTGGCTTGGACACCATGAACACTGAAGCTTTCTTT
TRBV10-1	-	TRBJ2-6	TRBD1	CASSGDRGPQSYGANVLTF	TGCGCCAGCAGTGGGGACAGGGGGCCCCAGTCGTACGGGGCCAACGTCCTGACTTTC
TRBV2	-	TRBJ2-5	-	CASSSDRRETQYF	TGTGCCAGCAGTTCTGACAGGCGAGAGACCCAGTACTTC
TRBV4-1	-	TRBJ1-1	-	CASSPPRGISEAFF	TGCGCCAGCAGCCCCCCCAGAGGGATTTCTGAAGCTTTCTTT
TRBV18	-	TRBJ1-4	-	CASSPRVSGDPFREKLFF	TGTGCCAGCTCACCACGGGTATCAGGTGACCCCTTCAGGGAAAAACTGTTTTTT
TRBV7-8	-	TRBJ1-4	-	CASSLAQSGYEKLFF	TGTGCCAGCAGCTTAGCGCAATCGGGGTACGAAAAACTGTTTTTT
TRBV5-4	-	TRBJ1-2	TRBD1	CASSPTGLAYGYTF	TGTGCCAGCAGCCCGACAGGGCTGGCCTATGGCTACACCTTC
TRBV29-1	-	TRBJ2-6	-	CSVEDVRAGANVLTF	TGCAGCGTTGAAGATGTGAGGGCTGGGGCCAACGTCCTGACTTTC
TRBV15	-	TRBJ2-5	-	CATSRGDLLGQGVQYF	TGTGCCACCAGCAGAGGCGACCTTCTAGGGCAGGGTGTCCAGTACTTC
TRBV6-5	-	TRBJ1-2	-	CASTRDNYGYTF	TGTGCCAGCACCAGGGATAACTATGGCTACACCTTC
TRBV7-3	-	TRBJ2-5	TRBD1	CASSLGQTGETQYF	TGTGCCAGCAGCTTGGGACAGACCGGGGAGACCCAGTACTTC
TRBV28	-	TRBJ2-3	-	CASSLQVTGTDTQYF	TGTGCCAGCAGTTTGCAGGTAACGGGCACAGATACGCAGTATTTT
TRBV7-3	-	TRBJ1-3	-	CASSPSRGNTIYF	TGTGCCAGCAGCCCAAGCCGTGGAAACACCATATATTTT
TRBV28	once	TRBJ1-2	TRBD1	CASSSTGGKGGYTF	TGTGCCAGCAGTTCGACAGGGGGGAAGGGTGGCTACACCTTC
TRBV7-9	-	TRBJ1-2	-	CASSSHGEGTGGYTF	TGTGCCAGCAGTTCCCATGGGGAGGGAACAGGCGGCTACACCTTC
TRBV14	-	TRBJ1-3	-	CASSRLGEVGNTIYF	TGTGCCAGCAGTCGACTCGGGGAGGTGGGAAACACCATATATTTT